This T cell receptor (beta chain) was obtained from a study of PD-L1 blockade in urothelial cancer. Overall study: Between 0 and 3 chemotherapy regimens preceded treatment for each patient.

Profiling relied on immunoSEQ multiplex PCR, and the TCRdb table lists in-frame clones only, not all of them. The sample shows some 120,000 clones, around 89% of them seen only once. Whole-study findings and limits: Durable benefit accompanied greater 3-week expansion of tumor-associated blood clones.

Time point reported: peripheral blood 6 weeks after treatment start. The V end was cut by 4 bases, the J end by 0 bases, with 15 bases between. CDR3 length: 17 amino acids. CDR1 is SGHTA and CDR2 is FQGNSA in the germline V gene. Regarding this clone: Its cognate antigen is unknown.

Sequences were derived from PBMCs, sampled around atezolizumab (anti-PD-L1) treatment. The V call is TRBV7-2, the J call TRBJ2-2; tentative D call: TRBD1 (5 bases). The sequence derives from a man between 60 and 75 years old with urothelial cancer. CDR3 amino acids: CASSSRRTSPNTGELFF. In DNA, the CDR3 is TGTGCCAGCAGCTCCCGGCGGACATCACCGAACACCGGGGAGCTGTTTTTT.